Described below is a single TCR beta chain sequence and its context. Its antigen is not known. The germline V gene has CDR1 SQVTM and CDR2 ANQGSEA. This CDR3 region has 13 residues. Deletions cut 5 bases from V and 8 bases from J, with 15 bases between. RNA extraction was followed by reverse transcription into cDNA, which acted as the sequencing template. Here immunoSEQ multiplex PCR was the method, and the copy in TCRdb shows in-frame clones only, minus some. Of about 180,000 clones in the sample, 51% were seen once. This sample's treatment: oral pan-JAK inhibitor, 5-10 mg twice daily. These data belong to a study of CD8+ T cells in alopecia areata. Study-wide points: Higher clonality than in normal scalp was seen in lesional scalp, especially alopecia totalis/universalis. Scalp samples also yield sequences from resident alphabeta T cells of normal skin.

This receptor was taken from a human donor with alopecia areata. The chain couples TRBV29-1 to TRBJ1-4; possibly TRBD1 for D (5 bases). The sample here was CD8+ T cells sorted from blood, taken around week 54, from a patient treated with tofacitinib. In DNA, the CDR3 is TGCAGCGTTCTGGACAACGTTGGGGAAAAACTGTTTTTT. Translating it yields CSVLDNVGEKLFF.